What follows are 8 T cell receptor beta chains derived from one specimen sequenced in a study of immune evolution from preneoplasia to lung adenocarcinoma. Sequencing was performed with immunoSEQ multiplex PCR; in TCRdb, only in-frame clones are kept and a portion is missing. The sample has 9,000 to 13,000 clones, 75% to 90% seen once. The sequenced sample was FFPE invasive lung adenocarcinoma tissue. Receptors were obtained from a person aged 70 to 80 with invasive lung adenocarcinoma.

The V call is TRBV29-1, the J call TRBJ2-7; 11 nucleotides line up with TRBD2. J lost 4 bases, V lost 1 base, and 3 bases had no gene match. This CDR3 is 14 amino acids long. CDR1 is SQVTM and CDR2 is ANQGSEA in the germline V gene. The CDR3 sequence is CSVEGASGRYEQYF. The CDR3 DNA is TGCAGCGTTGAAGGGGCTAGCGGGAGGTACGAGCAGTACTTC.

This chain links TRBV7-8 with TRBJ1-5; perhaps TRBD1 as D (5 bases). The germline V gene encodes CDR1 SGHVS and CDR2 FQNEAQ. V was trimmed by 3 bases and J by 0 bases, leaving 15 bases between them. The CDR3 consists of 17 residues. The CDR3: CASSFYPGQNSNQPQHF. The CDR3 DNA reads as TGTGCCAGCAGCTTCTACCCCGGACAAAATAGCAATCAGCCCCAGCATTTT.

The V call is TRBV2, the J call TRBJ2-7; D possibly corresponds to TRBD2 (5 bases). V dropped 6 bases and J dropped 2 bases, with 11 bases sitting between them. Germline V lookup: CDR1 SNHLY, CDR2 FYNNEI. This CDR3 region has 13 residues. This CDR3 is CASSATRPYEQYF. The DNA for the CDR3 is TGTGCCAGCAGCGCTACTAGGCCCTACGAGCAGTACTTC. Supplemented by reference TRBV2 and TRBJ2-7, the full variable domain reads EPEVTQTPSHQVTQMGQEVILRCVPISNHLYFYWYRQILGQKVEFLVSFYNNEISEKSEIFDDQFSVERPDGSNFTLKIRSTKLEDSAMYFCASSATRPYEQYFGPGTRLTVT.

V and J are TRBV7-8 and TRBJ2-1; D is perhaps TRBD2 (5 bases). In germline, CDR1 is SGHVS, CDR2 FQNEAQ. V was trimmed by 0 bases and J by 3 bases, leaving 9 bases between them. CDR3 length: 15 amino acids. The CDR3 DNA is TGTGCCAGCAGCTTAGCGGTCGGGGACTACAATGAGCAGTTCTTC. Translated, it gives CASSLAVGDYNEQFF.

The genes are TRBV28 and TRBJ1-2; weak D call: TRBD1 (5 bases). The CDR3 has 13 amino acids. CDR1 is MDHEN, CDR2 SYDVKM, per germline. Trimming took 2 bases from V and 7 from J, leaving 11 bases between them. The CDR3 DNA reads TGTGCCAGCAGTTTAGACGGGGACCTTGGCTACACCTTC. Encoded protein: CASSLDGDLGYTF.

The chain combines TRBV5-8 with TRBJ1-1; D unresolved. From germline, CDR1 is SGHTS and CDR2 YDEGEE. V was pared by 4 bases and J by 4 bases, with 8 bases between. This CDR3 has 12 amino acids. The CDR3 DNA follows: TGTGCCAGCAGCCTTTGGATCACTGAAGCTTTCTTT. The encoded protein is CASSLWITEAFF.

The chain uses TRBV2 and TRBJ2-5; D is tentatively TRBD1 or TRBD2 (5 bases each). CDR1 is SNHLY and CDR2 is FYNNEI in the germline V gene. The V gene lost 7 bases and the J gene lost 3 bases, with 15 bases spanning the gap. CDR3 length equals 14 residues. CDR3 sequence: CASNFPGREETQYF. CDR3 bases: TGTGCCAGCAATTTTCCGGGACGGGAAGAGACCCAGTACTTC.

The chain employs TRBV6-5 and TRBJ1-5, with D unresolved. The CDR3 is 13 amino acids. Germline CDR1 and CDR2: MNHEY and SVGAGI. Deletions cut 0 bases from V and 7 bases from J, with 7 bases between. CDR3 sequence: CASSYSGKQPQHF. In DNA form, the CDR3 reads TGTGCCAGCAGTTACTCAGGGAAACAGCCCCAGCATTTT.